A selection of T cell receptor beta chains follows, all from one sample in a study of human T cells and chemical hapten exposure. Using its own MiXCR run on the RACE reads, TCRdb lists one record per CDR3 protein. The sample contains 150,000 to 200,000 distinct CDR3 sequences, approximately 20% of which appear only once. The material was whole blood, obtained in connection with sensitization to the hapten diphenylcyclopropenone (DPC). The receptors shown here come from a woman aged 50 to 65 with alopecia areata. Some clones in this sample may be carry-over from other donors' samples. Both conserved end residues are part of each CDR3. The D gene is left open where the match is weak. Part of the rows lack a size; the others show once, few, many or a class for expanded clones.

j_call v_call clone_size d_call cdr3_nt cdr3_aa
TRBJ2-2 TRBV9 few . TGTGCCAGCAGCGTAGTATGGGATGGCGGGGAGCTGTTTTTT CASSVVWDGGELFF
TRBJ1-5 TRBV27 . TRBD1 TGTGCCAGCGGTCACAGACAGGGATATCAGCCCCAGCATTTT CASGHRQGYQPQHF
TRBJ2-1 TRBV11-2 . TRBD2 TGTGCCAGCACCCTTAGCGGGAGGTCCTACAATGAGCAGTTCTTC CASTLSGRSYNEQFF
TRBJ2-7 TRBV12-3/TRBV12-4 . TRBD1 TGTGCCAGCAGTCCACCGACAGGGGTGAGGGAGCAGTACTTC CASSPPTGVREQYF
TRBJ2-3 TRBV5-6 . . TGTGCCAGCAGCGCCAGTCAGGGTATGGATACGCAGTATTTT CASSASQGMDTQYF
TRBJ2-3 TRBV29-1 few TRBD2 TGCAGCGTCCTACCCCGACTAGCGGGAGTATCAGATACGCAGTATTTT CSVLPRLAGVSDTQYF
TRBJ1-1 TRBV2 few . TGTGCCAGCAAGTCGATGCGAGGTGCGGACACTGAAGCTTTCTTT CASKSMRGADTEAFF
TRBJ2-1 TRBV20-1 . TRBD2 TGCAGTGCCGTAGCGGGAGCTCCCTACAATGAGCAGTTCTTC CSAVAGAPYNEQFF
TRBJ2-1 TRBV7-2 . TRBD2 TGTGCCAGCAGCTTAGAGGGGACTAGCGGGGTCCACAATGAGCAGTTCTTC CASSLEGTSGVHNEQFF
TRBJ2-1 TRBV20-1 . . TGCAGTGCTAGAGGGGCGGGCTCCTACAATGAGCAGTTCTTC CSARGAGSYNEQFF
TRBJ1-1 TRBV25-1 few . TGTGCCAGCAGTGAGGGGGTGTCGGCTTTCTTT CASSEGVSAFF
TRBJ2-2 TRBV21-1 . . TGTGCCAGCAGCAAAGAGGCAGACACCGGGGAGCTGTTTTTT CASSKEADTGELFF
TRBJ2-5 TRBV19 few TRBD2 TGTGCCAGTACCCGGACTAGCGGGGCTCAGCGGGGAGAGACCCAGTACTTC CASTRTSGAQRGETQYF
TRBJ2-7 TRBV20-1 many . TGCAGTGCTAGAGGGCAGGGGTACGAGCAGTACTTC CSARGQGYEQYF
TRBJ2-1 TRBV29-1 few . TGCAGCGTTGGCGCAAATCCCTACAATGAGCAGTTCTTC CSVGANPYNEQFF
TRBJ2-6 TRBV28 few TRBD1 TGTGCCAGCAGCCCGGGACAGGGGGCGCCCGGGGCCAACGTCCTGACTTTC CASSPGQGAPGANVLTF
TRBJ1-2 TRBV7-2 . . TGTGCCAGCAGCTACGGACAGATTAACTATGGCTACACCTTC CASSYGQINYGYTF
TRBJ2-7 TRBV7-2 . . TGTGCCAGCAGCTCTCGGGACGGACCTGACGAGCAGTACTTC CASSSRDGPDEQYF
TRBJ2-1 TRBV7-2 . TRBD2 TGTGCCAGCAGCGGGGGACTAGCGGGAGTACGCTGGCAGTTCTTC CASSGGLAGVRWQFF
TRBJ2-7 TRBV20-1 once . TGCAGTGCCTGGCCTCCATTAGGGCCTTCCCCCTACGAGCAGTACTTC CSAWPPLGPSPYEQYF
TRBJ2-3 TRBV19 . . TGTGCCAGTAGTACGCAACCGGGACCCGTAACAGATACGCAGTATTTT CASSTQPGPVTDTQYF
TRBJ1-1 TRBV5-5 few TRBD1 TGTGCCAGCAGCAACCGACAGGGGGAGGGGACTGAAGCTTTCTTT CASSNRQGEGTEAFF
TRBJ2-6 TRBV29-1 . . TGCAGCGTTGTCAGCGCCTCTGGGGCCAACGTCCTGACTTTC CSVVSASGANVLTF
TRBJ1-6 TRBV2 . TRBD1 TGTGCCAGCAGTCGGGACAGGGAGAATTCACCCCTCCACTTT CASSRDRENSPLHF
TRBJ2-3 TRBV2 . . TGCCCGGGGGGCCCGAGCACAGATACGCAGTATTTT CPGGPSTDTQYF
TRBJ1-5 TRBV20-1 many . TGCAGTGCTAGAGATGGAGGGTATGGACAGCCCCAGCATTTT CSARDGGYGQPQHF
TRBJ1-5 TRBV3-1 . . TGTGCCAGCAGCCATTCTGTGGGGCGGCAGCCCCAGCATTTT CASSHSVGRQPQHF
TRBJ1-2 TRBV4-1 . . TGCGCCAGCAGCCAAGCGCCAGGGACTAACTATGGCTACACCTTC CASSQAPGTNYGYTF
TRBJ2-3 TRBV9 few TRBD2 TGTGCCAGCAGCCCTCTAGCGGGATTCACAGATACGCAGTATTTT CASSPLAGFTDTQYF
TRBJ2-7 TRBV7-3 many TRBD2 TGTGCCAGCAGCCGGACTAGCGGGAACTACGAGCAGTACTTC CASSRTSGNYEQYF
TRBJ2-5 TRBV6-6 . . TGTGCCAGCAGTTACGGGGACAGGACTAGAGAGACCCAGTACTTC CASSYGDRTRETQYF
TRBJ2-6 TRBV29-1 . TRBD1 TGCAGCGTTCCCGAACGCATACCTGACAGGGCTGGGGCCAACGTCCTGACTTTC CSVPERIPDRAGANVLTF
TRBJ2-1 TRBV29-1 . TRBD2 TGCAGCGTTGTACGCCTAGCGGGAAAGCATGAGCAGTTCTTC CSVVRLAGKHEQFF
TRBJ1-1 TRBV3-1 . . TGTGCCAGCAGCCAAGCTCGACCCACGCGCCACACTGAAGCTTTCTTT CASSQARPTRHTEAFF
TRBJ1-1 TRBV10-3 . . TGTGCCATCAGTGAGTCGGGGGGCCCCCCGGGGAACACTGAAGCTTTCTTT CAISESGGPPGNTEAFF
TRBJ1-1 TRBV10-3 . . TGTGCCATCAGCAAGGACGGGGAAATGAACACTGAAGCTTTCTTT CAISKDGEMNTEAFF
TRBJ2-7 TRBV7-2 few . TGTGCCAGCAGCTTAGGACCCCTTAGCGCCTACGAGCAGTACTTC CASSLGPLSAYEQYF
TRBJ2-1 TRBV7-2 few TRBD2 TGTGCCAGCAGCTACCCCGGGACTAGCGGCACAGGGGAGCAGTTCTTC CASSYPGTSGTGEQFF
TRBJ1-1 TRBV6-5 . . TGTGCCAGCAGTTCCAGGACCCTGCGGACTGAAGCTTTCTTT CASSSRTLRTEAFF
TRBJ2-7 TRBV5-1 . TRBD2 TGCGCCAGCAGCTTGGGAACTAGCGGGAGCTACGAGCAGTACTTC CASSLGTSGSYEQYF
TRBJ2-7 TRBV20-1 few . TGCAGTGCCCCGGACTACACCTACGAGCAGTACTTC CSAPDYTYEQYF
TRBJ1-1 TRBV27 few TRBD1 TGTGCCAGCAGCCCACAGGGACAGGGGAACACTGAAGCTTTCTTT CASSPQGQGNTEAFF
TRBJ2-2 TRBV11-2 many . TGTGCCAGCAGCTTAGTGGGAGGGAACACCGGGGAGCTGTTTTTT CASSLVGGNTGELFF
TRBJ2-1 TRBV6-1 . TRBD1 TGTGCCAGCAGTGGCACCCCGGGACAGGGGTACAATGAGCAGTTCTTC CASSGTPGQGYNEQFF
TRBJ1-5 TRBV24-1 . TRBD1 TGTGCCACCAGTGCGACAGGGCGAGGGAGGGGTCAGCCCCAGCATTTT CATSATGRGRGQPQHF
TRBJ2-4 TRBV19 many TRBD2 TGTGCCAGTAGTATACTAGCGGGAGCCGACATTCAGTACTTC CASSILAGADIQYF
TRBJ1-2 TRBV27 once . TGTGCCAGCAGTGGAACAGGGTATTATGGCTACACCTTC CASSGTGYYGYTF
TRBJ2-1 TRBV7-8 . . TGTGCCAGCAGTCGGGACTGGAGGTCAGAGCAGTTCTTC CASSRDWRSEQFF
TRBJ1-6 TRBV21-1 . . TGTGCCAGCAGCCAGACAGGGGGGTTGGTTTCACCCCTCCACTTT CASSQTGGLVSPLHF
TRBJ1-3 TRBV15 . . TGTGCCACCAGCATCAGGGATAGGAGAAACACCATATATTTT CATSIRDRRNTIYF
TRBJ1-1 TRBV20-1 . . TGCAGTGCTAGAGATCCGGCAGGGAGCACTGAAGCTTTCTTT CSARDPAGSTEAFF
TRBJ2-3 TRBV28 many . TGTGCCAGCAGTTTTGGTATAGGACCAGATACGCAGTATTTT CASSFGIGPDTQYF